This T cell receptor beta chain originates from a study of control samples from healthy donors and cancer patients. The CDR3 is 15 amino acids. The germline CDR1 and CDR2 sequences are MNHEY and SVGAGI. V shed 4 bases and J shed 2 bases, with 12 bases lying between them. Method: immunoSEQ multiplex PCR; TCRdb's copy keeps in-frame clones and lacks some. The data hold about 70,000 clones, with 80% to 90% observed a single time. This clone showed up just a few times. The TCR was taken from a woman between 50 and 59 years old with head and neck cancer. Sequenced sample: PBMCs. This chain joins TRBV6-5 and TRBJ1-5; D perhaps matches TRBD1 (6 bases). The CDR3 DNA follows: TGTGCCAGCAGTTTGGACAGAGCCGGCAATCAGCCCCAGCATTTT. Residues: CASSLDRAGNQPQHF.